A selection of T cell receptor beta chains follows, all from one sample in a study of blood T cell repertoires in COVID-19. Some clones are missing from TCRdb's copy, which holds only in-frame ones; the method was immunoSEQ multiplex PCR. Here the sample spans 70,000 to 90,000 clones, approximately 92% being singletons. Sequencing input: peripheral blood. The source is a human donor in a cohort sampled during active COVID-19. CDR3s include the opening cysteine and the closing phenylalanine or tryptophan. D genes are given only for firm matches. A row's size may be missing; if present it is once, few, many or a size class.

TRBJ1-1 | - | - | TRBV28 | CASSSERYTEAFF | TGTGCCAGCAGTTCCGAGCGGTACACTGAAGCTTTCTTT
TRBJ2-2 | - | - | TRBV19 | CASSIRLDNTGELFF | TGTGCCAGTAGTATAAGACTCGATAACACCGGGGAGCTGTTTTTT
TRBJ1-1 | - | - | TRBV6-4 | CASSGGPNTEAFF | TGTGCCAGCAGTGGTGGGCCGAACACTGAAGCTTTCTTT
TRBJ1-5 | TRBD1 | - | TRBV7-6 | CASSPVPGQGQGGEPQHF | TGTGCCAGCAGCCCCGTCCCGGGACAGGGACAGGGGGGGGAGCCCCAGCATTTT
TRBJ2-3 | TRBD1 | - | TRBV5-4 | CASSPGTGSTDTQYF | TGTGCCAGCAGCCCCGGGACAGGCAGCACAGATACGCAGTATTTT
TRBJ1-3 | TRBD1 | few | TRBV10-2 | CPSSRQGASGNTIYF | TGCCCCAGCAGCCGACAGGGGGCATCGGGAAACACCATATATTTT
TRBJ2-1 | - | - | TRBV27 | CASSKRREQFF | TGTGCCAGCAGCAAGAGGCGTGAGCAGTTCTTC
TRBJ1-5 | - | - | TRBV5-1 | CASSFVDSRNQPQHF | TGCGCCAGCAGCTTCGTAGACAGCCGAAATCAGCCCCAGCATTTT
TRBJ2-5 | TRBD2 | - | TRBV3-1/TRBV3-2 | CASSQSGLGLQETQYF | TGTGCCAGCAGCCAAAGCGGACTAGGCCTACAAGAGACCCAGTACTTC
TRBJ2-1 | - | once | TRBV11-2 | CASSMGREQFF | TGTGCCAGCAGCATGGGGCGTGAGCAGTTCTTC
TRBJ1-4 | - | - | TRBV7-2 | CASSFGPGEKLFF | -
TRBJ2-4 | - | once | TRBV2 | CASSDTIRGDIQYF | TGTGCCAGCAGTGACACAATACGTGGAGACATTCAGTACTTC
TRBJ2-7 | TRBD2 | - | TRBV5-1 | CASSLGTSGGVGEQYF | TGCGCCAGCAGCTTGGGGACTAGCGGGGGAGTTGGGGAGCAGTACTTC
TRBJ2-3 | - | - | TRBV7-2 | CASSEKERTDTQYF | TGTGCCAGCAGCGAAAAGGAGCGCACAGATACGCAGTATTTT
TRBJ1-5 | - | - | TRBV19 | CASSPGALRPQHF | TGTGCCAGTAGTCCCGGAGCGCTTCGGCCCCAGCATTTT
TRBJ1-3 | - | - | TRBV5-1 | CASTREGSGNTIYF | TGCGCCAGCACCCGGGAGGGCTCTGGAAACACCATATATTTT
TRBJ2-5 | - | once | TRBV10-3 | CAISKQGTETQYF | TGTGCCATCAGTAAACAGGGAACGGAGACCCAGTACTTC
TRBJ2-3 | TRBD2 | - | TRBV15 | CATSRSGGRIDTQYF | TGTGCCACCAGCAGGTCGGGGGGGCGTATAGATACGCAGTATTTT
TRBJ1-2 | - | - | TRBV5-1 | CASSLAEGDYGYTF | TGCGCCAGCAGCTTGGCGGAAGGGGACTATGGCTACACCTTC
TRBJ2-7 | - | - | TRBV6-5 | CASSYLGGEIYEQYF | TGTGCCAGCAGTTACCTAGGGGGGGAAATCTACGAGCAGTACTTC
TRBJ2-1 | TRBD2 | few | TRBV6-6 | CASRPPSGGYNEQFF | TGTGCCAGCAGACCTCCTAGCGGGGGTTACAATGAGCAGTTCTTC
TRBJ2-7 | TRBD2 | - | TRBV7-2 | CASSTRTSGGYEQYF | TGTGCCAGCAGCACCCGGACTAGCGGGGGTTACGAGCAGTACTTC
TRBJ2-3 | TRBD1 | - | TRBV20-1 | CSARGQGADTQYF | TGCAGTGCTCGTGGACAGGGGGCAGATACGCAGTATTTT
TRBJ1-1 | - | - | TRBV28 | CASSSMQGYANTEAFF | TGTGCCAGCAGTTCCATGCAGGGGTATGCGAACACTGAAGCTTTCTTT
TRBJ1-5 | TRBD1 | - | TRBV7-8 | CASSFDRGNQPQHF | TGTGCCAGCAGCTTTGACAGGGGGAATCAGCCCCAGCATTTT
TRBJ2-2 | - | few | TRBV7-9 | CASSLATGPDTGELFF | TGTGCCAGCAGCTTAGCAACAGGACCCGACACCGGGGAGCTGTTTTTT
TRBJ2-7 | TRBD2 | - | TRBV5-1 | CASRQGLAGAPSYEQYF | TGCGCCAGCCGACAGGGACTAGCGGGGGCTCCCTCCTACGAGCAGTACTTC
TRBJ1-4 | TRBD1 | - | TRBV3-1/TRBV3-2 | CASSVQGFTNEKLFF | TGTGCCAGCAGCGTACAGGGGTTCACAAATGAAAAACTGTTTTTT
TRBJ1-3 | - | - | TRBV11-2 | CASSLVWAVSGNTIYF | TGTGCCAGCAGCTTAGTGTGGGCAGTCTCTGGAAACACCATATATTTT
TRBJ2-3 | - | few | TRBV7-2 | CASSPLGLGTQYF | TGTGCCAGCAGCCCCCTCGGACTTGGTACGCAGTATTTT
TRBJ1-1 | - | - | TRBV6-4 | CASSVEGRGTEAFF | TGTGCCAGCAGCGTGGAGGGTCGAGGAACTGAAGCTTTCTTT
TRBJ2-2 | TRBD2 | - | TRBV23-1 | CASSQSSGGSRAGELFF | TGCGCCAGCAGTCAATCGAGCGGGGGCTCCCGAGCGGGGGAGCTGTTTTTT
TRBJ1-2 | - | - | TRBV28 | CASSPLGGMSGYTF | TGTGCCAGCAGTCCCCTGGGGGGGATGAGTGGCTACACCTTC
TRBJ1-2 | TRBD1 | - | TRBV30 | CAWTLGQRYTF | TGTGCCTGGACCTTGGGACAGCGCTACACCTTC
TRBJ2-7 | - | - | TRBV5-1 | CASSLAGSSYEQYF | TGCGCCAGCAGCTTGGCGGGATCCTCCTACGAGCAGTACTTC
TRBJ2-7 | TRBD1 | - | TRBV5-1 | CASSSQGARDEQYF | TGCGCCAGCAGCTCTCAGGGGGCGCGGGACGAGCAGTACTTC
TRBJ2-7 | TRBD2 | - | TRBV6-1 | CASSEGGLSYEQYF | TGTGCCAGCAGTGAAGGGGGACTATCCTACGAGCAGTACTTC
TRBJ1-2 | - | once | TRBV12-3/TRBV12-4 | CASSLSSNYGYTF | TGTGCCAGCAGTTTATCTTCGAACTATGGCTACACCTTC
TRBJ2-6 | TRBD2 | - | TRBV30 | CAWEKGTIIASGWTGANVLTF | TGTGCCTGGGAAAAGGGGACTATAATTGCCAGTGGTTGGACTGGGGCCAACGTCCTGACTTTC
TRBJ2-1 | TRBD2 | - | TRBV6-5 | CASKGTAGGWEQFF | TGTGCCAGCAAAGGCACAGCGGGGGGGTGGGAGCAGTTCTTC
TRBJ1-2 | - | - | TRBV2 | CATGTANYGYTF | TGTGCAACGGGAACAGCTAACTATGGCTACACCTTC
TRBJ2-7 | - | - | TRBV12-3/TRBV12-4 | CASSFNYPYEQYF | TGTGCCAGCAGTTTCAACTATCCCTACGAGCAGTACTTC
TRBJ1-2 | TRBD1 | - | TRBV6-1 | CASSVGTGAGPQSGYTF | TGTGCCAGCAGTGTCGGGACAGGGGCCGGCCCACAATCCGGCTACACCTTC
TRBJ1-3 | - | - | TRBV7-6 | CASSLASGAGNTIYF | TGTGCCAGCAGCTTAGCGTCGGGGGCTGGAAACACCATATATTTT
TRBJ2-7 | - | - | TRBV7-2 | CASSLAGLPSYEQYF | TGTGCCAGCAGCTTAGCGGGCCTGCCCTCCTACGAGCAGTACTTC